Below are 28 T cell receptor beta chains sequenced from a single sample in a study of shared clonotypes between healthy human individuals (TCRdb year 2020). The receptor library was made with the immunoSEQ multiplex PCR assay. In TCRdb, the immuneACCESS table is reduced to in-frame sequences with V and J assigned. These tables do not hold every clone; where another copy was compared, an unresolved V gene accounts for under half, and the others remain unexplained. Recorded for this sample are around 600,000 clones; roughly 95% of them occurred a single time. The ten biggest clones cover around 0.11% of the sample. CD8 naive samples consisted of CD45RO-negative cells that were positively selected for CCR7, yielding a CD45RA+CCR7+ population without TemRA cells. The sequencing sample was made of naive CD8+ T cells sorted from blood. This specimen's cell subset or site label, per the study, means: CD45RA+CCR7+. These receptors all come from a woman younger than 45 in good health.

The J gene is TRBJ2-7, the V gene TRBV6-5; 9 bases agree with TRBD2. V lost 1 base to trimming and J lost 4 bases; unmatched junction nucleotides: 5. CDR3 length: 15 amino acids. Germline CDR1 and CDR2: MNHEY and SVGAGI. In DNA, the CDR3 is TGTGCCAGCAGTTACTTGCGGGAGGGCCGATACGAGCAGTACTTC. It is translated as CASSYLREGRYEQYF.

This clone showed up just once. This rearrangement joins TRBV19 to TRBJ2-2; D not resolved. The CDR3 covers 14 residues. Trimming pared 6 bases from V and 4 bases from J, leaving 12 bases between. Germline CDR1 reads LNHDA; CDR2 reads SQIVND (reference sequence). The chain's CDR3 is CASRGRWTTGELFF. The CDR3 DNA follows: TGTGCCAGTAGAGGAAGATGGACCACCGGGGAGCTGTTTTTT.

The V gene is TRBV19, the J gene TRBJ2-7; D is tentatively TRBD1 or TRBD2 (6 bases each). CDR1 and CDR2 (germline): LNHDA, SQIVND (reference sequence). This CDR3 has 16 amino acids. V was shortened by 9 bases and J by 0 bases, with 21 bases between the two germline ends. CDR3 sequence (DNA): TGTGCCAGCACTAGGGGTCGCGGGGACAACTCCTACGAGCAGTACTTC. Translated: CASTRGRGDNSYEQYF.

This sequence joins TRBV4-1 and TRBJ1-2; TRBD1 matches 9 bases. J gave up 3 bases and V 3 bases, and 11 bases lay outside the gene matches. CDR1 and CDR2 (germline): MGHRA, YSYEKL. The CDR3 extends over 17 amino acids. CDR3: CASSQGPGTGLDYGYTF. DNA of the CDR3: TGCGCCAGCAGCCAGGGCCCCGGGACAGGGCTCGACTATGGCTACACCTTC.

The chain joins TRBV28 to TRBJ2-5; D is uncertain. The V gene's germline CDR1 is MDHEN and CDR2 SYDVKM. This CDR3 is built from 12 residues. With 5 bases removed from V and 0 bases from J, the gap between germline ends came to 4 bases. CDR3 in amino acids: CASSPNQETQYF. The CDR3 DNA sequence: TGTGCCAGCAGTCCGAACCAAGAGACCCAGTACTTC.

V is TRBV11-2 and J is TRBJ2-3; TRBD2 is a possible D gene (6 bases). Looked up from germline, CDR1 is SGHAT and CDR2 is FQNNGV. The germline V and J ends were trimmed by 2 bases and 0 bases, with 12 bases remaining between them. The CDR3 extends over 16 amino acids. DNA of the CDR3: TGTGCCAGCAGCTTAAGGAGGGACGGAAGCACAGATACGCAGTATTTT. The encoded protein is CASSLRRDGSTDTQYF.

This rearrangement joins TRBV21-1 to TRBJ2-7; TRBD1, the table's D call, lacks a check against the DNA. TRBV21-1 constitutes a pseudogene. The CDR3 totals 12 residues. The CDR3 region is CASRRTTPEQYF. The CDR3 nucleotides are TGTGCCAGCAGGCGGACAACTCCCGAGCAGTACTTC.

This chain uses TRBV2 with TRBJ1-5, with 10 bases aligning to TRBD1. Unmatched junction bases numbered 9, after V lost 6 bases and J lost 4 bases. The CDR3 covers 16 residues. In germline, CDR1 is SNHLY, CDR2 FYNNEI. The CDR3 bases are TGTGCCAGCAGCAATTTCCTGGACAGGGGGAATCAGCCCCAGCATTTT. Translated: CASSNFLDRGNQPQHF. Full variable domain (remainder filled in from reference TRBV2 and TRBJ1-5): EPEVTQTPSHQVTQMGQEVILRCVPISNHLYFYWYRQILGQKVEFLVSFYNNEISEKSEIFDDQFSVERPDGSNFTLKIRSTKLEDSAMYFCASSNFLDRGNQPQHFGDGTRLSIL.

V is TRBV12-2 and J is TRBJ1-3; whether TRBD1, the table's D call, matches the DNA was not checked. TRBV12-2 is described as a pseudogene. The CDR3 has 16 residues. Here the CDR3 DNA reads TGTGCAAGTCGCTTAGTTCCAGGCTTCTCTGGAAACACCATATATTTT. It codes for CASRLVPGFSGNTIYF.

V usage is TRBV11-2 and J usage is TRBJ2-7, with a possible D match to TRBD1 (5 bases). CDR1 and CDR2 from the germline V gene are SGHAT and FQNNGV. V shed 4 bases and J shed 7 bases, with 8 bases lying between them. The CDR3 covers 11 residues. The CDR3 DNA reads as TGTGCCAGCAGCTCCCCAGGGGAGCAGTACTTC. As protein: CASSSPGEQYF. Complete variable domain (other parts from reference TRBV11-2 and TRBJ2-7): EAGVAQSPRYKIIEKRQSVAFWCNPISGHATLYWYQQILGQGPKLLIQFQNNGVVDDSQLPKDRFSAERLKGVDSTLKIQPAKLEDSAVYLCASSSPGEQYFGPGTRLTVT.

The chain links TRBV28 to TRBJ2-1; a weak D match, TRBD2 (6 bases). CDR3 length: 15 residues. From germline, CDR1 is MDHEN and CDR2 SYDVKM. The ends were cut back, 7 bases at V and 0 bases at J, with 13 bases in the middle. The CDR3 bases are TGTGCCAGCACCACCTGGCGGGACTCCTACAATGAGCAGTTCTTC. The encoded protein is CASTTWRDSYNEQFF.

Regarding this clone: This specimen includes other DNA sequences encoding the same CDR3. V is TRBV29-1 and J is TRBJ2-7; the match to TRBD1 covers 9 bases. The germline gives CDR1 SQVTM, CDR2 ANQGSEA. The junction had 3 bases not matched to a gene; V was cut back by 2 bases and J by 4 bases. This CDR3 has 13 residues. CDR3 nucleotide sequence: TGCAGCGTTGAATCGGGACAGGGATACGAGCAGTACTTC. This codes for CSVESGQGYEQYF.

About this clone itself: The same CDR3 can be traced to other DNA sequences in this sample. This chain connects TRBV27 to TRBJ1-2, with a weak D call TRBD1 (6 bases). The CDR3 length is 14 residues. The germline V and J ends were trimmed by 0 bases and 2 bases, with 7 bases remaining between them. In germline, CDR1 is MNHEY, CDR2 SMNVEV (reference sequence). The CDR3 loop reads CASSLSGANYGYTF. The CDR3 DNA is TGTGCCAGCAGTTTATCGGGGGCCAACTATGGCTACACCTTC.

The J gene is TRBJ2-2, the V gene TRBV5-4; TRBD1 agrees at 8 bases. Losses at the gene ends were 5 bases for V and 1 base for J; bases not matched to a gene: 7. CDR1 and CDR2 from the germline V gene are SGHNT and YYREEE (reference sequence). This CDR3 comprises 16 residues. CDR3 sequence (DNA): TGTGCCAGCAGTCCCTACAGGGGGATGAACACCGGGGAGCTGTTTTTT. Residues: CASSPYRGMNTGELFF. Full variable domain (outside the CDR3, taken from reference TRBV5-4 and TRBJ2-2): ETGVTQSPTHLIKTRGQQVTLRCSSQSGHNTVSWYQQALGQGPQFIFQYYREEENGRGNFPPRFSGLQFPNYSSELNVNALELDDSALYLCASSPYRGMNTGELFFGEGSRLTVL.

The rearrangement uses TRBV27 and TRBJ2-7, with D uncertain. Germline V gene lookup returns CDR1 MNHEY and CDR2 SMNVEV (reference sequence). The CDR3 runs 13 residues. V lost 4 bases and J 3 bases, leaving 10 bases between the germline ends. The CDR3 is CASSSAAFYEQYF. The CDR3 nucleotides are TGTGCCAGCAGTTCTGCAGCCTTCTACGAGCAGTACTTC.

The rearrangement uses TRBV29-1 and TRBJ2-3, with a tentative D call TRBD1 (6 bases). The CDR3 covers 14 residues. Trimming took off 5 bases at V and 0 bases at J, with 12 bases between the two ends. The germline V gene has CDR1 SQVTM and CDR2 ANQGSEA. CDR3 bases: TGCAGCGTTTCGGGACACGGAAGCACAGATACGCAGTATTTT. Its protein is CSVSGHGSTDTQYF.

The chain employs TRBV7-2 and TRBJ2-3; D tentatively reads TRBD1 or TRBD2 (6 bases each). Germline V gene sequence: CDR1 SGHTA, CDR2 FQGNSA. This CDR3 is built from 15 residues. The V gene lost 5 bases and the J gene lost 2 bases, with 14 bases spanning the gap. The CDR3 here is CASSPGGRNTDTQYF. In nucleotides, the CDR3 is TGTGCCAGCAGCCCCGGGGGCCGGAACACAGATACGCAGTATTTT.

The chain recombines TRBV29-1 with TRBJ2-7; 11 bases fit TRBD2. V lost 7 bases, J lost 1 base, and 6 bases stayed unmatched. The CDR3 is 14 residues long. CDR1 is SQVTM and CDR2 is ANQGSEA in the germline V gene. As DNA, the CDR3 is TGCAGCGCTAAGCTAGCGGGAGGATCCTACGAGCAGTACTTC. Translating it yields CSAKLAGGSYEQYF.

CDR3 DNA: TGTGCCACCGAAGCCCCGCAGGGGGGATCCTACGAGCAGTACTTC. Translation gives CATEAPQGGSYEQYF. The rearrangement links TRBV25-1 to TRBJ2-7, with D tentatively TRBD1 (7 bases). V lost 10 bases to trimming and J lost 1 base, with 20 bases between them. This CDR3 comprises 15 residues. Germline V gene sequence: CDR1 MGHDK, CDR2 SYGVNS.

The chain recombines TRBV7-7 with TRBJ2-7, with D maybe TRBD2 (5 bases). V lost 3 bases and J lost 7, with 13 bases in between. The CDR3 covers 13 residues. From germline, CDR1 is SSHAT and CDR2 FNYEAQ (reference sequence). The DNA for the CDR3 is TGTGCCAGCAGCTTCGGGCTAGGCGGGGAGCAGTACTTC. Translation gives CASSFGLGGEQYF.

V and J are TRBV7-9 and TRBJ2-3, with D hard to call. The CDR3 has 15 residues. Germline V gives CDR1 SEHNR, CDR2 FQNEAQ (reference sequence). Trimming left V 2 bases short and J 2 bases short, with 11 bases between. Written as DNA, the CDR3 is TGTGCCAGCAGCTTAATGGAAGACCCCACAGATACGCAGTATTTT. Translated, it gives CASSLMEDPTDTQYF.

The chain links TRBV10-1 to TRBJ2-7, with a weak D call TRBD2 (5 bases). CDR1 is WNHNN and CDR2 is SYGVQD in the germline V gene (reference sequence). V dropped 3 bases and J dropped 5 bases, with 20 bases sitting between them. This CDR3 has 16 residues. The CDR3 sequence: CASSDSLDSHIHEQYF. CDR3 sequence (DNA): TGCGCCAGCAGTGATTCATTGGACTCCCATATCCACGAGCAGTACTTC.

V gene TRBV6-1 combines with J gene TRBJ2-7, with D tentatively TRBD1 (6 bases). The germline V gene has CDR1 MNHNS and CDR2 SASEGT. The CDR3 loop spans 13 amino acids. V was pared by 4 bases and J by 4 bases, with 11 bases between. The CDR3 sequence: CASSGDKSYEQYF. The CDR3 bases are TGTGCCAGCAGTGGGGACAAATCTTACGAGCAGTACTTC.

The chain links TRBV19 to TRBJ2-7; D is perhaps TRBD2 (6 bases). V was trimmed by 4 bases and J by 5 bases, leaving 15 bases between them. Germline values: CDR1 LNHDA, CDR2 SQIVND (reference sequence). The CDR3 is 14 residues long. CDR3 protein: CASSSGTPADEQYF. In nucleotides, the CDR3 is TGTGCCAGTAGTAGCGGGACTCCCGCAGACGAGCAGTACTTC.

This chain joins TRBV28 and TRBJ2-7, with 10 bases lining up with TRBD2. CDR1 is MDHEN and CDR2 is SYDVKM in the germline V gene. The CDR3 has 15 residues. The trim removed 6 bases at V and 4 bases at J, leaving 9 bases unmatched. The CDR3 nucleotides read TGTGCCAGCAGGCCCGCGGAGCGGGAGGGTTACGAGCAGTACTTC. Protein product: CASRPAEREGYEQYF.

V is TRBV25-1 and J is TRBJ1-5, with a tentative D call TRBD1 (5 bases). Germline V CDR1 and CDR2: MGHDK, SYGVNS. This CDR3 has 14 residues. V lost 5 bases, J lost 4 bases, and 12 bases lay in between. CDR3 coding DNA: TGTGCCAGCAGTAGAGGGGCGGATAATCAGCCCCAGCATTTT. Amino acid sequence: CASSRGADNQPQHF.

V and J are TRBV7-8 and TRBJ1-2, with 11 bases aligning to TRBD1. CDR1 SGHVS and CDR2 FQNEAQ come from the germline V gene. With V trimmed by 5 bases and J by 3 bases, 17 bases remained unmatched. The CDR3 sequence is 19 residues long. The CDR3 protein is CASSPGQGANLFPYYGYTF. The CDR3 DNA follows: TGTGCCAGCAGCCCCGGACAGGGGGCGAATCTCTTCCCGTACTATGGCTACACCTTC.

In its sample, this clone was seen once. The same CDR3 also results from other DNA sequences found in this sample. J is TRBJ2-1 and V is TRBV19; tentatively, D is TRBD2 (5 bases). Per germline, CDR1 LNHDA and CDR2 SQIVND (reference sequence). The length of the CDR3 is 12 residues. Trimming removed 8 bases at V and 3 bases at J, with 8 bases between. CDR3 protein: CASRGLYNEQFF. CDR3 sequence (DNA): TGTGCCAGTCGAGGGCTCTACAATGAGCAGTTCTTC.